This TCR beta chain was captured in a study of T cell responses to AZD1222 COVID-19 vaccine. Findings and limits, study-wide: Repertoires were collected only later (after the peak T cell response had occurred). Elevations in Spike-specific TCR breadth and depth followed administration of two AZD1222 doses. Donors in the cohort were predominantly white British and more often female, and clonal diversity was possibly underestimated. Targets within unmutated variant regions were reportedly found for nearly half of spike-specific TCRs.

Produced via immunoSEQ multiplex PCR; TCRdb's table is partial and in-frame only. The data contain 75,000 to 80,000 clones, about nine tenths of them singletons. This clone was seen only a few times. Antigen unknown. The CDR3 has 14 amino acids. V dropped 4 bases and J dropped 3; count of bases not matched to a gene: 4. CDR1 MDHEN and CDR2 SYDVKM come from the germline V gene. V is TRBV28 and J is TRBJ2-7; TRBD1 aligns across 9 bases. Specimen: peripheral blood, collected 28 days after the second AZD1222 dose. This clonotype was obtained from an adult who received the AZD1222 COVID-19 vaccine. CDR3 coding DNA: TGTGCCAGCAGTTCCGGGACAGGGCTCTACGAGCAGTACTTC. It encodes CASSSGTGLYEQYF.